This record concerns one T cell receptor (beta chain) sequence. Its antigen is undetermined. Here immunoSEQ multiplex PCR was the method, and the copy in TCRdb shows in-frame clones only, minus some. The sample consists of roughly 150,000 clones, 80% to 90% of them appearing once. This sample was taken from a study of Ad26.COV2.S vaccination and SARS-CoV-2 variants. Findings and caveats of the study: Substantial breadth was reported for post-vaccination spike-specific CD8+ and CD4+ T cells.

Germline assignment: CDR1 MNHEY and CDR2 SVGAGI. The CDR3 loop spans 14 amino acids. Trimming at V came to 4 bases and at J to 5 bases, leaving 7 bases not matched to a gene. This clonotype was obtained from a human donor who had recovered from COVID-19. The chain carries TRBV6-5 and TRBJ1-1; 7 bases match TRBD1. Specimen: peripheral blood, collected after recovery from COVID-19. CDR3: CASSSLQGETEAFF. The CDR3 DNA follows: TGTGCCAGCAGTTCCCTTCAGGGGGAGACTGAAGCTTTCTTT.